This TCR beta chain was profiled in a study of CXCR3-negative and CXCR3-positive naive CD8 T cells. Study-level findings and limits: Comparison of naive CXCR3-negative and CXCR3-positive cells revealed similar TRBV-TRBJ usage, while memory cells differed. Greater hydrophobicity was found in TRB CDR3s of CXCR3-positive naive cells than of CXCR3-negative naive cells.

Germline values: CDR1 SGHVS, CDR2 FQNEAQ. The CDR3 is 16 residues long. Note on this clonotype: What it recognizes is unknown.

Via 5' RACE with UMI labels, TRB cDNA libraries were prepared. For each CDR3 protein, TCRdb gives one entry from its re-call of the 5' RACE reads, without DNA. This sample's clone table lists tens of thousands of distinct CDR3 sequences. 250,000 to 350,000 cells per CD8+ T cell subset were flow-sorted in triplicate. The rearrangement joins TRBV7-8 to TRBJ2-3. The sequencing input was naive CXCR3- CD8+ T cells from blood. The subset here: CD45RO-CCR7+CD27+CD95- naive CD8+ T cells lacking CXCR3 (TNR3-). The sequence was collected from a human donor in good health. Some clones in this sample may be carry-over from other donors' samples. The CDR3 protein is CASSLGFRLGADTQYF.